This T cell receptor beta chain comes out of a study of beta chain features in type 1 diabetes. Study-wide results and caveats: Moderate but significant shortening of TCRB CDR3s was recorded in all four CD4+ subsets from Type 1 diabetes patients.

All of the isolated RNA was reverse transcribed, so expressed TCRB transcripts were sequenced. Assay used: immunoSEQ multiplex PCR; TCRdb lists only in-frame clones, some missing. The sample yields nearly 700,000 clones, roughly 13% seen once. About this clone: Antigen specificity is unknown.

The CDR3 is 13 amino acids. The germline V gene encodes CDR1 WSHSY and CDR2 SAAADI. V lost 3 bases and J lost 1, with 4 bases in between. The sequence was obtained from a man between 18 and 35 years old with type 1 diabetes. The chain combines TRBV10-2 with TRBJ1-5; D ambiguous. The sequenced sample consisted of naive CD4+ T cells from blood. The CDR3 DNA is TGCGCCAGCAGTGAAAGAAGCAATCAGCCCCAGCATTTT. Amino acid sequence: CASSERSNQPQHF.